The 13 T cell receptor beta chains below were found in one sample sequenced in a study of monozygotic twins with inflammatory bowel disease. TCRdb re-analyzed the 5' RACE reads; it lists each CDR3 protein once, without DNA. The specimen's table records just over 300,000 distinct CDR3 sequences. The specimen was blood. The source is a human donor with ulcerative colitis or Crohn's disease, or a healthy co-twin of an affected twin (not recorded which).

The genes are TRBV28 and TRBJ2-3; TCRdb lists TRBD1, though no DNA is available to test this call. CDR3 length: 15 amino acids. CDR1 and CDR2 from the germline V gene are MDHEN and SYDVKM. CDR3 protein: CASTNDRVVGDTQYF.

The chain employs TRBV6-2 or TRBV6-3 and TRBJ2-7. Germline lookup yields CDR1 MNHEY and CDR2 SVGEGT. This CDR3 contains 14 residues. CDR3 amino acids: CASSYWTGWYEQYF.

V and J are TRBV5-1 and TRBJ1-4; TCRdb indicates TRBD1, and absent DNA this call remains unverified. This CDR3 has 15 amino acids. Germline-derived CDR1 and CDR2 are SGHRS and YFSETQ. CDR3 amino acids: CASSPGGQINEKLFF.

The chain combines TRBV2 with TRBJ2-3; TCRdb returns TRBD1, unconfirmable since there is no DNA. This CDR3 has 15 residues. From germline, CDR1 is SNHLY and CDR2 FYNNEI. This chain's CDR3 is CASSAFAGGTDTQYF.

This chain connects TRBV30 to TRBJ2-7. Germline V lookup: CDR1 GTSNPN, CDR2 SVGIG (reference sequence). The CDR3 covers 14 residues. CDR3 sequence reads: CAWRSYGKSYEQYF. The entire variable domain, with the rest obtained from reference TRBV30 and TRBJ2-7, is as follows: SQTIHQWPATLVQPVGSPLSLECTVEGTSNPNLYWYRQAAGRGLQLLFYSVGIGQISSEVPQNLSASRPQDRQFILSSKKLLLSDSGFYLCAWRSYGKSYEQYFGPGTRLTVT.

The CDR3 loop reads CASRGPRYGYTF. This chain connects TRBV9 to TRBJ1-2. This CDR3 region has 12 residues. Germline lookup yields CDR1 SGDLS and CDR2 YYNGEE.

The rearrangement uses TRBV5-1 and TRBJ2-1; the TCRdb call, TRBD2, lacks DNA for checking. Germline CDR1 reads SGHRS; CDR2 reads YFSETQ. The CDR3 totals 14 residues. CDR3 amino acids: CASSGASGVPPDFF. Combining the CDR3 with reference TRBV5-1 and TRBJ2-1 gives the whole variable domain KAGVTQTPRYLIKTRGQQVTLSCSPISGHRSVSWYQQTPGQGLQFLFEYFSETQRNKGNFPGRFSGRQFSNSRSEMNVSTLELGDSALYLCASSGASGVPPDFFGPGTRLTVL.

This chain links TRBV30 with TRBJ1-4; TCRdb calls TRBD1, which cannot be checked without DNA. The CDR3 runs to 15 residues. Per the germline V gene, CDR1 is GTSNPN and CDR2 is SVGIG (reference sequence). The chain's CDR3 is CAWSRRQLSDEKLFF.

This chain joins TRBV28 and TRBJ2-7; the D call from TCRdb, TRBD1, cannot be confirmed without DNA. Germline V gives CDR1 MDHEN, CDR2 SYDVKM. CDR3 size: 15 residues. The CDR3 here is CASSDPSKVTYEQYF.

This rearrangement joins TRBV20-1 to TRBJ2-3; TCRdb outputs TRBD2, but without DNA this stays unchecked. The V gene's germline CDR1 is DFQATT and CDR2 SNEGSKA (reference sequence). The CDR3 has 15 amino acids. The CDR3 is CSASSYGSSTDTQYF.

The chain employs TRBV11-2 and TRBJ2-7; the TCRdb call, TRBD2, lacks DNA for checking. CDR1 is SGHAT, CDR2 FQNNGV, per germline. CDR3 length: 13 amino acids. This chain's CDR3 is CASSLRGDYEQYF.

The genes are TRBV6-2 or TRBV6-3 and TRBJ2-1; the D call of TRBD2 rests on TCRdb alone, since no DNA is present to check it. Germline V gene data show CDR1 as MNHEY and CDR2 as SVGEGT. CDR3 length equals 17 residues. CDR3 protein: CASSSFGLAGSRGEQFF.

The rearrangement joins TRBV7-8 to TRBJ1-5. CDR1 is SGHVS and CDR2 is FQNEAQ in the germline V gene. CDR3 length: 13 residues. CDR3 region: CASSLGGDPKRHF.